The rows below give T cell receptor beta chains drawn from one sample of a study of blood T cell repertoires in COVID-19. Some clones are missing from TCRdb's copy, which holds only in-frame ones; the method was immunoSEQ multiplex PCR. The sample has over 150,000 clones, about nine tenths seen once. Material: peripheral blood. The receptor set was obtained from a man aged 25 to 45 with acute or convalescent COVID-19. Both conserved end residues are trimmed from each CDR3. Rows may omit the clone size; those that give it use once, few, many or a size class.

>TRBJ2-2|TRBV3-1/TRBV3-2|.
ASSQPDGILTLTGELF
>TRBJ1-2|TRBV9|.
ASSVKGAGGYT
>TRBJ1-3|TRBV19|.
ASTRENSGNTIY
>TRBJ2-1|TRBV6-1|.
ASRKPGGHNNEQF
>TRBJ2-7|TRBV28|.
ASLSVYEQY
>TRBJ1-1|TRBV28|.
ASTSGERTEAF
>TRBJ2-3|TRBV6-5|few
ASSYTGASGTQY
>TRBJ2-1|TRBV5-1|.
ASSLLGTGSNEQF
>TRBJ2-5|TRBV5-5|.
ASTTSPGQGQETQY
>TRBJ2-1|TRBV28|.
ASSLSGGGDNEQF
>TRBJ1-1|TRBV12-3/TRBV12-4|.
ASSFVTEAF
>TRBJ2-1|TRBV29-1|.
SASGGRANEQF
>TRBJ2-3|TRBV9|.
ASSVLSGQSNTDTQY
>TRBJ1-2|TRBV2|.
ASSDRVNYGYT
>TRBJ2-2|TRBV13|.
ASSRGQERNTGELF
>TRBJ1-4|TRBV27|.
ASSPTGTGRRTTNEKLF
>TRBJ1-3|TRBV6-6|.
AIAGTGGLSGNTIY
>TRBJ1-1|TRBV4-1|.
ASSQDPSTEAF
>TRBJ2-5|TRBV5-4|.
ASSSTSTQETQY
>TRBJ1-2|TRBV6-6|few
ASSNRVDGYT
>TRBJ1-4|TRBV12-5|.
ASGGDRINEKLF
>TRBJ1-3|TRBV29-1|.
SVELSLNGNTIY
>TRBJ2-6|TRBV6-5|.
ASRSLARGANVLT
>TRBJ2-3|TRBV6-1|.
ASSEGGPADTQY
>TRBJ1-2|TRBV4-1|.
ASSPRQVGDSSYGYT
>TRBJ1-4|TRBV5-1|.
ASSLGNRGPLANEKLF
>TRBJ1-2|TRBV11-2|.
ASSPSYGYT